This T cell receptor (beta chain) was obtained from a study of cytomegalovirus exposure and HLA in healthy donors. PCR employed 60 Vbeta and 13 Jbeta primers. Produced via immunoSEQ multiplex PCR; TCRdb's table is partial and in-frame only. The sample has fewer than 150,000 clones, 70% to 75% seen once; the top ten hold under 2%. The length of the CDR3 is 15 residues. V dropped 6 bases and J dropped 7; count of bases not matched to a gene: 7. Germline CDR1 and CDR2: SQVTM and ANQGSEA. Comments on this clone: Its antigen remains unknown.

Overall study findings and caveats: Reportedly, fewer N-insertions than the approximately 610-donor mean appeared in an Asian-associated ancestry cluster in a later analysis.

The sequenced sample was PBMCs. The chain joins TRBV29-1 to TRBJ1-6, with 12 bases identical to TRBD1. This receptor was identified in a young woman in good health and CMV-seronegative. The CDR3 reads CSVDGTGGLNSPLHF. CDR3 in DNA: TGCAGCGTCGACGGGACAGGGGGCTTGAATTCACCCCTCCACTTT.